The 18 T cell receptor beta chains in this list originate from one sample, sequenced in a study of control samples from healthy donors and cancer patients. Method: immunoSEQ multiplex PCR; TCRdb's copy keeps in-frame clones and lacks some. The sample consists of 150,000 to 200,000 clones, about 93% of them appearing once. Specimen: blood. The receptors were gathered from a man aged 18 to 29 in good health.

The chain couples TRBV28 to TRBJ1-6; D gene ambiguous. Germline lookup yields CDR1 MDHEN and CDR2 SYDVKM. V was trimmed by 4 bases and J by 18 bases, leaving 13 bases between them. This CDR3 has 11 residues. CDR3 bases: TGTGCCAGCAGTTCCATCGACCAGTCCCACTTT. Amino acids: CASSSIDQSHF.

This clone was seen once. CDR3 sequence reads: CASSSLNYGYTF. In DNA form, the CDR3 reads TGTGCCAGCAGCTCCCTTAACTATGGCTACACCTTC. The chain couples TRBV6-2 or TRBV6-3 to TRBJ1-2; D remains ambiguous. This CDR3 spans 12 amino acids. Germline V gene sequence: CDR1 MNHEY, CDR2 SVGEGT. V lost 6 bases, J lost 1 base, and 6 bases lay in between.

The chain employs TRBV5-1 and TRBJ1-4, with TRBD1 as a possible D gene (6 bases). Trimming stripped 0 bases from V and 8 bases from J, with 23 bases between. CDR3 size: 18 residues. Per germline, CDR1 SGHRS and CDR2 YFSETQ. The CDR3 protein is CASSLDLMLQGSGEKLFF. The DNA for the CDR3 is TGCGCCAGCAGCTTGGATTTGATGTTACAGGGTTCGGGCGAAAAACTGTTTTTT. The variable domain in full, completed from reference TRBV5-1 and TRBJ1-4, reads KAGVTQTPRYLIKTRGQQVTLSCSPISGHRSVSWYQQTPGQGLQFLFEYFSETQRNKGNFPGRFSGRQFSNSRSEMNVSTLELGDSALYLCASSLDLMLQGSGEKLFFGSGTQLSVL.

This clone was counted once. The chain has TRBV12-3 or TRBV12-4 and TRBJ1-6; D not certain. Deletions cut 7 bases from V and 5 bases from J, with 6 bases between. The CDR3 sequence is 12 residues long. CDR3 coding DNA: TGTGCCAGCAAACGGGATAATTCACCCCTCCACTTT. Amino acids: CASKRDNSPLHF.

As DNA, the CDR3 is TGTGCCAGCAGCCGCGCGCCGGTTGGTAGCGGGGGTTCTTCCTACGAGCAGTACTTC. Amino acids: CASSRAPVGSGGSSYEQYF. The chain has TRBV4-2 and TRBJ2-7, with TRBD2 matching 9 bases. Germline CDR1 LGHNA, CDR2 YNFKEQ. This CDR3 contains 19 residues. The V segment lost 4 bases and the J segment 1 base; nucleotides outside the gene matches: 17.

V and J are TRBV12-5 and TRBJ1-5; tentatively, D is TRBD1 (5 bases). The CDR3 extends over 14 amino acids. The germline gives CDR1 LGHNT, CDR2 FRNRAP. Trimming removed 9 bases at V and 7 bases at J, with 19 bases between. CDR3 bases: TGTGCTAGCAAACCGGGCTCTGAGGGGCAGCCCCAGCATTTT. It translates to CASKPGSEGQPQHF.

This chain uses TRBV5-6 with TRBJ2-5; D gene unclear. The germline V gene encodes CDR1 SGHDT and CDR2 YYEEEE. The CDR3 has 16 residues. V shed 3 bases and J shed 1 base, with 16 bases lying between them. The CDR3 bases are TGTGCCAGCAGCTGGCGGAGCAGCGCCTCCCAAGAGACCCAGTACTTC. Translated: CASSWRSSASQETQYF.

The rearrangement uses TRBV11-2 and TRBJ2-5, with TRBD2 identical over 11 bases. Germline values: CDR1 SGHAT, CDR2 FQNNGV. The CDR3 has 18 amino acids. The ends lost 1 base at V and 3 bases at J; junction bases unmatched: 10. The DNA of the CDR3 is TGTGCCAGCAGCTTAGGGCTTCTAGCGGGGGGATCGAAAGAGACCCAGTACTTC. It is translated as CASSLGLLAGGSKETQYF.

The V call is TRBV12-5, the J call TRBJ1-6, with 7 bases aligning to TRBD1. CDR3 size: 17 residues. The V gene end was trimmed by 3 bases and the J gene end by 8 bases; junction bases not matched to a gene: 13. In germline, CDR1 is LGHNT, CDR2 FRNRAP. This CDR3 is CASGFLLVTGSDSPLHF. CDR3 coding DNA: TGTGCTAGTGGTTTCCTTCTGGTGACAGGGAGTGATTCACCCCTCCACTTT. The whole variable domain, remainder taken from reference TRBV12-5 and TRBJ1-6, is DARVTQTPRHKVTEMGQEVTMRCQPILGHNTVFWYRQTMMQGLELLAYFRNRAPLDDSGMPKDRFSAEMPDATLATLKIQPSEPRDSAVYFCASGFLLVTGSDSPLHFGNGTRLTVT.

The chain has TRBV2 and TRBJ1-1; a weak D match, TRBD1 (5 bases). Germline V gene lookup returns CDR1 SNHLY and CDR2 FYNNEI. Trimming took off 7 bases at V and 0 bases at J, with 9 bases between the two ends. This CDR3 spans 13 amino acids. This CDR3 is CASIGTVNTEAFF. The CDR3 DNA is TGTGCCAGCATAGGGACGGTGAACACTGAAGCTTTCTTT.

The CDR3 DNA reads as TGTGCCACCAGTGAACAGACGACAGGAGACAAAAACAATGAGCAGTTCTTC. Its protein product is CATSEQTTGDKNNEQFF. The chain links TRBV24-1 to TRBJ2-1; the D gene is possibly TRBD1 (6 bases). Trimming removed 4 bases at V and 5 bases at J, with 20 bases between. Looked up from germline, CDR1 is KGHDR and CDR2 is SFDVKD. This CDR3 is 17 amino acids long.

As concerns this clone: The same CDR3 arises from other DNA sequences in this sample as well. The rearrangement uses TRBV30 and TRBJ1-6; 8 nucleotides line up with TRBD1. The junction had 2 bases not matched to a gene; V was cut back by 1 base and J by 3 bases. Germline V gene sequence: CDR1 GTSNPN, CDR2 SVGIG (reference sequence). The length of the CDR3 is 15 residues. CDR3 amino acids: CAWSAGTGYNSPLHF. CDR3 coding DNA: TGTGCCTGGAGTGCCGGGACAGGCTATAATTCACCCCTCCACTTT.

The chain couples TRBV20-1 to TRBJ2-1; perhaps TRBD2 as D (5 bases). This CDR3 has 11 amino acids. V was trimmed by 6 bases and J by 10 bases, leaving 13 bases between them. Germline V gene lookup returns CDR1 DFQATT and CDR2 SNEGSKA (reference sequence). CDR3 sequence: CSATGMGEQFF. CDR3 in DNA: TGCAGTGCAACGGGAATGGGGGAGCAGTTCTTC.

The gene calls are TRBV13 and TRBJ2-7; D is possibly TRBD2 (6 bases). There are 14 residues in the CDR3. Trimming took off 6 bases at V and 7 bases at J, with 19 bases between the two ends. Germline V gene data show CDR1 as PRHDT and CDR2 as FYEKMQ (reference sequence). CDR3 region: CASSRREGLGEQYF. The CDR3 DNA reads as TGTGCCAGCAGTCGGCGGGAAGGGCTGGGAGAGCAGTACTTC.

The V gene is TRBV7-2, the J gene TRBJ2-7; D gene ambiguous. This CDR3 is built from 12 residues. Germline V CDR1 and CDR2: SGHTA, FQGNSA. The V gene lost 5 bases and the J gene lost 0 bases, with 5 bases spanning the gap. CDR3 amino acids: CASSRSSYEQYF. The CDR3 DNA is TGTGCCAGCAGCCGAAGCTCCTACGAGCAGTACTTC.

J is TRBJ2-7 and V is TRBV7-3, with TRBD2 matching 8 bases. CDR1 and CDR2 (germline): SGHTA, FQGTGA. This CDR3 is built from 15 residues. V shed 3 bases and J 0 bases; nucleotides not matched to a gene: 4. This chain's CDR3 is CASSLDGGVSYEQYF. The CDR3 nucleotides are TGTGCCAGCAGCTTGGACGGGGGGGTCTCCTACGAGCAGTACTTC.

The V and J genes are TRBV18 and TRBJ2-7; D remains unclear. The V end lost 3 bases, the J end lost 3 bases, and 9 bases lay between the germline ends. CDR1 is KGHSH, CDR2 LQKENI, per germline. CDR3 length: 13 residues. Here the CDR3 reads CASSPPVDYEQYF. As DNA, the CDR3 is TGTGCCAGCTCACCCCCGGTGGACTACGAGCAGTACTTC.

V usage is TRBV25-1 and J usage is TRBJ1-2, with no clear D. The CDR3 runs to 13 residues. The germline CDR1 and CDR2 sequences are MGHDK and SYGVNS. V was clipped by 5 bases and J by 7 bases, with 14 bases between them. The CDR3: CASSTRHSGGYTF. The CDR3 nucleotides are TGTGCCAGCAGTACCCGACATTCAGGTGGCTACACCTTC.